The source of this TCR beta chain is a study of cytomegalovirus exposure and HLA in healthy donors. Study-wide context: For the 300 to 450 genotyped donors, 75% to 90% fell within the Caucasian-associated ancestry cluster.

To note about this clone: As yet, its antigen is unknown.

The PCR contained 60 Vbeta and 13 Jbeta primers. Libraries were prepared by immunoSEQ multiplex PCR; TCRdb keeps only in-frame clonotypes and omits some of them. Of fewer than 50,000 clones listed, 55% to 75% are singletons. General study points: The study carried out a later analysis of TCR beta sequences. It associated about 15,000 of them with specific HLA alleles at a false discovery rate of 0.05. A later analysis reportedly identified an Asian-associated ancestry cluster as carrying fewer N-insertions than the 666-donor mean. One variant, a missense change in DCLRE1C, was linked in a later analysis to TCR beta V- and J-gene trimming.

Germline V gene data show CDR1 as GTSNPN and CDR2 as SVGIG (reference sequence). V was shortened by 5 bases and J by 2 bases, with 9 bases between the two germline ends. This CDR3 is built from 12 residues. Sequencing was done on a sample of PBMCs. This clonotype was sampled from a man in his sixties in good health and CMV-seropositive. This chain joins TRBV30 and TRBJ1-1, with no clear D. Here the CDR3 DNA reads TGTGCCTGGGGACGGGAAAACACTGAAGCTTTCTTT. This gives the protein CAWGRENTEAFF.